This TCR beta chain was retrieved from a study of blood T cell repertoires in COVID-19. Study overall: Material from acute and convalescent COVID-19 was sourced from the United States, Italy and Spain.

As originally analysed: Estimated nucleated cell counts came from reference gene primer amplification. Here immunoSEQ multiplex PCR was the method, and the copy in TCRdb shows in-frame clones only, minus some. V and J calls and clone size are those listed in that table; D and trimming were worked out from the DNA. Of 95,000 to 100,000 clones in the sample, about nine tenths were seen once. Germline CDR1 is SGHTA and CDR2 is FQGNSA. The V end lost 3 bases, the J end lost 2 bases, and 10 bases lay between the germline ends. The CDR3 sequence is 14 residues long. The specimen was peripheral blood. V and J are TRBV7-2 and TRBJ1-1; possible D gene TRBD1, 5 bases. This sequence was found in a man aged 45 to 65 with acute or convalescent COVID-19. The CDR3, as DNA: TGTGCCAGCAGCTTTTTCGGGGGTAACACTGAAGCTTTCTTT. This gives the protein CASSFFGGNTEAFF.